This paragraph covers one TCR beta chain sequence. What it binds is unknown. The data belong to a study of T cell responses to AZD1222 COVID-19 vaccine. Repertoires were generated with immunoSEQ multiplex PCR, while TCRdb's copy carries only in-frame clones and drops some. Altogether around 130,000 clones are present, just over 85% being singletons, with the ten largest covering around 12%. General study findings and limits: CD4 TCRs associated with vaccination spanned spike, dominating at 160-218 and 743-854. Targeting of unmutated variant regions was reportedly seen in nearly half of spike-specific TCRs. Possibly, clonal diversity was underestimated; donors were largely white British and included more females.

V was pared by 7 bases and J by 0 bases, with 15 bases of the junction left unmatched. The CDR3 has 19 amino acids. Germline assignment: CDR1 WSHSY and CDR2 SAAADI. The material was peripheral blood, obtained on day 0 of AZD1222 vaccination. The J gene is TRBJ1-6, the V gene TRBV10-2; TRBD1 matches at 7 bases. This TCR derives from an adult in good health. The CDR3 DNA sequence: TGCGCCAGCACTGACCTGACAGGGACCTCCAGCTCCTATAATTCACCCCTCCACTTT. Translation: CASTDLTGTSSSYNSPLHF.